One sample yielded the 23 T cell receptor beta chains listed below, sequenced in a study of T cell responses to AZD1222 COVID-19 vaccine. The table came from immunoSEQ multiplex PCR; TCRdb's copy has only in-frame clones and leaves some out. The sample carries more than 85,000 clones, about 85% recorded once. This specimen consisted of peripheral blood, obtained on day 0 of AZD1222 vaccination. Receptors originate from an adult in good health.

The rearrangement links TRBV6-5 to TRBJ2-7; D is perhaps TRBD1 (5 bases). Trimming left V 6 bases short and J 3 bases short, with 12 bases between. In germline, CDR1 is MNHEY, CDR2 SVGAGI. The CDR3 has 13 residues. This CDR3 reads CASRQGHVYEQYF. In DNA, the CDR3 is TGTGCCAGCAGGCAAGGACACGTCTACGAGCAGTACTTC.

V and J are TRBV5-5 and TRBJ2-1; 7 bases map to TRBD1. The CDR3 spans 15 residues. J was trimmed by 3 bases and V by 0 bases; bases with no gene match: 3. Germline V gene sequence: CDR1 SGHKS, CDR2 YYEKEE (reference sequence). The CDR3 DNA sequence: TGTGCCAGCAGCTTGGGGAACAGGGGCTACAATGAGCAGTTCTTC. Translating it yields CASSLGNRGYNEQFF.

In DNA form, the CDR3 reads TGTGCCAGCAGTGAAGGGGGTTACGAGCAGTACTTC. Amino acids: CASSEGGYEQYF. The chain employs TRBV2 and TRBJ2-7; D unclear. V was trimmed by 1 base and J by 4 bases, leaving 5 bases between them. Per germline, CDR1 SNHLY and CDR2 FYNNEI. The CDR3 covers 12 residues.

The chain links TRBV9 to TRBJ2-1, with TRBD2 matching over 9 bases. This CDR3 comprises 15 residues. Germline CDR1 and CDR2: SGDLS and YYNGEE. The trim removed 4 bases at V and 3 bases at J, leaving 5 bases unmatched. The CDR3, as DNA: TGTGCCAGCAGCCCGGGACTAGCACTCTACAATGAGCAGTTCTTC. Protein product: CASSPGLALYNEQFF.

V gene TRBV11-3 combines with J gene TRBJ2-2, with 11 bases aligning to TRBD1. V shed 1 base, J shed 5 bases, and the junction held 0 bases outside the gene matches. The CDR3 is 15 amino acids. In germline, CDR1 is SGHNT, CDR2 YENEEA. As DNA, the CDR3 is TGTGCCAGCAGCTTAGGGGACAGGGGGACCGGGGAGCTGTTTTTT. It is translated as CASSLGDRGTGELFF.

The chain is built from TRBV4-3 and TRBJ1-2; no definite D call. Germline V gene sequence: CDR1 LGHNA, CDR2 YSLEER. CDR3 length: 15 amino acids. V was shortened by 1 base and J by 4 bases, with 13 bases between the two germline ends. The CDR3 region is CASSQADGGSYGYTF. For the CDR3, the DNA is TGCGCCAGCAGCCAAGCGGACGGTGGGAGCTATGGCTACACCTTC.

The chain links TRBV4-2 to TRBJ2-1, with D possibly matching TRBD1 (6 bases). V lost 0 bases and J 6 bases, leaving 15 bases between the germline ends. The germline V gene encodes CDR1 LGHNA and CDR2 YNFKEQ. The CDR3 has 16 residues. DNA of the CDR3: TGTGCCAGCAGCCAAGATCTGGCAGGGGCGAGCAATGAGCAGTTCTTC. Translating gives CASSQDLAGASNEQFF.

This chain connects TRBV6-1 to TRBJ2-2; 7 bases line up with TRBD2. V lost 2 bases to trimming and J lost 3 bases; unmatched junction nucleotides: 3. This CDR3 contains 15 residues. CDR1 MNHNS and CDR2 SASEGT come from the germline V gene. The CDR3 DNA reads TGTGCCAGCAGTGAACTAGCGGTCGACACCGGGGAGCTGTTTTTT. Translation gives CASSELAVDTGELFF.

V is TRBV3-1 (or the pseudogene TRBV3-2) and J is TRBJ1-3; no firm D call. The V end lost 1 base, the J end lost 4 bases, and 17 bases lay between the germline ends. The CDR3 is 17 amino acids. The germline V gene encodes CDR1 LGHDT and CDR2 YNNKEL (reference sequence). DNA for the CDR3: TGTGCCAGCAGCCAAGCTGCCACCTCCCTCATGGGAAACACCATATATTTT. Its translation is CASSQAATSLMGNTIYF.

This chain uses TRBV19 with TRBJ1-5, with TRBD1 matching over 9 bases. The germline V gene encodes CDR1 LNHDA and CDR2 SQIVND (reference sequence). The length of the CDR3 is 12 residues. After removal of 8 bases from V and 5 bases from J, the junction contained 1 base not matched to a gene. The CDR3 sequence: CASGTGYQPQHF. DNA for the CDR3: TGTGCCAGTGGGACAGGGTATCAGCCCCAGCATTTT.

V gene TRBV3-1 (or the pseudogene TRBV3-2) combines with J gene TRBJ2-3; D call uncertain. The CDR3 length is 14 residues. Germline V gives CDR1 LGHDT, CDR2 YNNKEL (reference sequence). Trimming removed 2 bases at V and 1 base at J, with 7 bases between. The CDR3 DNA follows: TGTGCCAGCAGCCAACGAGACGGCACAGATACGCAGTATTTT. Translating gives CASSQRDGTDTQYF.

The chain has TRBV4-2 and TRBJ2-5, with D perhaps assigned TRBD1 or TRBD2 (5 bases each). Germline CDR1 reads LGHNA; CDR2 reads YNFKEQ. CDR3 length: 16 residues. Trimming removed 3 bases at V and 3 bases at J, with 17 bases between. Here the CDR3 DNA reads TGTGCCAGCAGCCAGGGCCCAACCGGGACGGAAGAGACCCAGTACTTC. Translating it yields CASSQGPTGTEETQYF.

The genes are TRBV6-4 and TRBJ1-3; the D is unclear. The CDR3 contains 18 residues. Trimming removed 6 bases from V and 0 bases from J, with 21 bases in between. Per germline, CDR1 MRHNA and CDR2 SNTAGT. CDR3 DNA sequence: TGTGCCAGCAGAGAACCCCACCTGACTGTTCGCTCTGGAAACACCATATATTTT. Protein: CASREPHLTVRSGNTIYF.

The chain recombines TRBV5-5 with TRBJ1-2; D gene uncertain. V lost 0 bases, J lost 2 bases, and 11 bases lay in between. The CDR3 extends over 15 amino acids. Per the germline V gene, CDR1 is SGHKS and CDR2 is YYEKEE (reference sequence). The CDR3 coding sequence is TGTGCCAGCAGCTTGGGCCCAGGAGAAAACTATGGCTACACCTTC. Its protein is CASSLGPGENYGYTF.

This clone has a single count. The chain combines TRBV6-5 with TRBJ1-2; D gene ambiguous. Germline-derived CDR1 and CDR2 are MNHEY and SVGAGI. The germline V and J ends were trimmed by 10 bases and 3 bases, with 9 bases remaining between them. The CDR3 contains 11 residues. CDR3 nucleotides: TGTGCCACCCTAGGTGACTATGGCTACACCTTC. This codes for CATLGDYGYTF.

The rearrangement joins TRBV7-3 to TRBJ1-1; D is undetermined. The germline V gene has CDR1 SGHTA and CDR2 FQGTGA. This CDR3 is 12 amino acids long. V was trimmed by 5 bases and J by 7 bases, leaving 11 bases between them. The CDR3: CASSPQSGEAFF. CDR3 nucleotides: TGTGCCAGCAGCCCCCAGTCAGGTGAAGCTTTCTTT. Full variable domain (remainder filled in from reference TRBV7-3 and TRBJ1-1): GAGVSQTPSNKVTEKGKYVELRCDPISGHTALYWYRQSLGQGPEFLIYFQGTGAADDSGLPNDRFFAVRPEGSVSTLKIQRTERGDSAVYLCASSPQSGEAFFGQGTRLTVV.

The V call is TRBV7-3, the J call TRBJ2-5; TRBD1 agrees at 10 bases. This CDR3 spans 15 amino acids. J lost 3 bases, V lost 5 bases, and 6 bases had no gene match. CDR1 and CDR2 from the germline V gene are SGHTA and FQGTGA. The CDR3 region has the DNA TGTGCCAGCAGCGAGGACAGGGGGAGGGAAGAGACCCAGTACTTC. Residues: CASSEDRGREETQYF.

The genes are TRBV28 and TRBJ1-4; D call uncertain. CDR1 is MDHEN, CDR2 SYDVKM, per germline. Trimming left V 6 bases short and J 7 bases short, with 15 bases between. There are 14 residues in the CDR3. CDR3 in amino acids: CASSRDARPEKLFF. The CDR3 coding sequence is TGTGCCAGCAGCCGCGACGCCCGCCCTGAAAAACTGTTTTTT.

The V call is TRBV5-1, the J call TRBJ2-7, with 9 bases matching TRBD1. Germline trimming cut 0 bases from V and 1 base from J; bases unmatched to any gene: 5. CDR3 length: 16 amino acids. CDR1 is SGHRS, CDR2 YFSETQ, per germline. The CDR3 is CASSLAGTGLSYEQYF. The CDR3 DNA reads TGCGCCAGCAGCTTGGCCGGGACAGGGCTGTCCTACGAGCAGTACTTC.

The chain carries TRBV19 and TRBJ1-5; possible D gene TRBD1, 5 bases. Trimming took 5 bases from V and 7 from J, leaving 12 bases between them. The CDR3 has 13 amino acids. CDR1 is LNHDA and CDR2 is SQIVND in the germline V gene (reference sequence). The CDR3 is CASSLGVRQPQHF. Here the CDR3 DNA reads TGTGCCAGTAGTTTGGGGGTCCGACAGCCCCAGCATTTT.

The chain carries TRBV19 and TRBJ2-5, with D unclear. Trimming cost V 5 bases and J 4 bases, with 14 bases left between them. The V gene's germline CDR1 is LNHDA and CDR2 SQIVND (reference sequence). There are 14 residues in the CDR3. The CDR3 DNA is TGTGCCAGTAGTCTCCCATCAAGCCCAGAGACCCAGTACTTC. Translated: CASSLPSSPETQYF.

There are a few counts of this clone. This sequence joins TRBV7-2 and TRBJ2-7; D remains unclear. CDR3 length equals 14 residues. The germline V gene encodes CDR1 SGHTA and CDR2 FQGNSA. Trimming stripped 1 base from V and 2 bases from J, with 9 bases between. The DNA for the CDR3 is TGTGCCAGCAGCTTAGGGAAGACCCCCTACGAGCAGTACTTC. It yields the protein CASSLGKTPYEQYF.

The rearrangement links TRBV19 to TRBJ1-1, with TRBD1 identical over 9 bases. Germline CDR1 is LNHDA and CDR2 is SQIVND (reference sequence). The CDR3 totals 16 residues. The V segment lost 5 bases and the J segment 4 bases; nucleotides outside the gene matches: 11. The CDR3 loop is CASSRRQGEGGTEAFF. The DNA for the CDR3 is TGTGCCAGTAGTCGCCGACAGGGGGAAGGTGGCACTGAAGCTTTCTTT.